Shown below are 26 T cell receptor beta chains from a single sample sequenced in a study of regulatory T cells. Their recognized antigens are unknown. Primers: 52 TRBV forward and 13 TRBJ reverse. The repertoire was sequenced with immunoSEQ multiplex PCR; TCRdb's copy has only in-frame clones and lacks some. The data hold fewer than 20,000 clones, with around 83% observed a single time. Study-wide points: Hydrophobic residues at CDR3 positions 6 and 7 were enriched in conventional CD4+ T cells of CD3G-deficient patients.

The source material was conventional CD4+ T cells sorted from blood. These receptors all come from a person aged 25 to 45 with CD3G deficiency.

There are a few counts of this clone. The J gene is TRBJ1-1, the V gene TRBV7-9; unclear D gene. V dropped 1 base and J dropped 5 bases, with 11 bases sitting between them. Germline V gene lookup returns CDR1 SEHNR and CDR2 FQNEAQ (reference sequence). The CDR3 spans 14 residues. CDR3 coding DNA: TGTGCCAGCAGCTTAGAACTGCCGTATACTGAAGCTTTCTTT. Residues: CASSLELPYTEAFF. Variable domain in full (rest from reference TRBV7-9 and TRBJ1-1): DTGVSQNPRHKITKRGQNVTFRCDPISEHNRLYWYRQTLGQGPEFLTYFQNEAQLEKSRLLSDRFSAERPKGSFSTLEIQRTEQGDSAMYLCASSLELPYTEAFFGQGTRLTVV.

The chain uses TRBV28 and TRBJ2-5, with 9 bases lining up with TRBD1. This CDR3 spans 17 amino acids. Looked up from germline, CDR1 is MDHEN and CDR2 is SYDVKM. Trimming at V came to 2 bases and at J to 6 bases, leaving 13 bases not matched to a gene. CDR3 sequence reads: CASSLMGQGHAGKTQYF. The CDR3 nucleotides are TGTGCCAGCAGTTTAATGGGACAGGGCCACGCCGGGAAGACCCAGTACTTC.

The chain couples TRBV7-2 to TRBJ2-2, with D uncertain. The CDR3 extends over 13 amino acids. Between the trimmed V and J ends, which lost 6 bases and 2 bases, there was a span of 7 bases. Germline lookup yields CDR1 SGHTA and CDR2 FQGNSA. CDR3 in amino acids: CASRWINTGELFF. CDR3 DNA: TGTGCCAGCAGGTGGATTAACACCGGGGAGCTGTTTTTT.

The chain links TRBV7-8 to TRBJ2-3; TRBD2 matches at 16 bases. This CDR3 has 17 residues. Trimming at V came to 5 bases and at J to 5 bases, leaving 7 bases not matched to a gene. CDR1 is SGHVS, CDR2 FQNEAQ, per germline. The CDR3 DNA reads TGTGCCAGCAGCCCTCCGGGACTAGCGGGGGGGAGAGATACGCAGTATTTT. It codes for CASSPPGLAGGRDTQYF.

This rearrangement joins TRBV11-2 to TRBJ1-1; D gene unclear. Germline V CDR1 and CDR2: SGHAT, FQNNGV. The ends were cut back, 1 base at V and 5 bases at J, with 8 bases in the middle. The CDR3 has 13 residues. As DNA, the CDR3 is TGTGCCAGCAGCTTAGGGGGTGATACTGAAGCTTTCTTT. Translation: CASSLGGDTEAFF.

This sequence joins TRBV20-1 and TRBJ2-4; D might be TRBD2 (6 bases). The germline gives CDR1 DFQATT, CDR2 SNEGSKA (reference sequence). The CDR3 totals 11 residues. With 8 bases removed from V and 6 bases from J, the gap between germline ends came to 11 bases. Here the CDR3 reads CSPRSGNIQYF. The CDR3 region has the DNA TGCAGTCCCCGTAGCGGAAACATTCAGTACTTC.

The chain links TRBV7-2 to TRBJ1-2, with unresolved D. The CDR3 has 14 amino acids. Trimming took 0 bases from V and 2 from J, leaving 7 bases between them. The V gene's germline CDR1 is SGHTA and CDR2 FQGNSA. CDR3 sequence reads: CASSLAAGNYGYTF. The CDR3 nucleotides read TGTGCCAGCAGCTTAGCGGCCGGGAACTATGGCTACACCTTC.

V is TRBV28 and J is TRBJ2-7; no firm D call. Germline V gives CDR1 MDHEN, CDR2 SYDVKM. The CDR3 loop spans 14 amino acids. V shed 4 bases and J shed 0 bases, with 10 bases lying between them. CDR3 protein: CASSSWGYSYEQYF. CDR3 DNA: TGTGCCAGCAGTTCCTGGGGTTACTCCTACGAGCAGTACTTC.

V gene TRBV28 combines with J gene TRBJ1-2, with a tentative D call TRBD1 (5 bases). The germline V and J ends were trimmed by 8 bases and 7 bases, with 20 bases remaining between them. Germline loops: CDR1 MDHEN, CDR2 SYDVKM. This CDR3 contains 14 residues. CDR3 in amino acids: CASRSARGESGYTF. The CDR3 coding sequence is TGTGCCAGCCGATCGGCCAGAGGGGAGAGTGGCTACACCTTC.

The rearrangement links TRBV27 to TRBJ1-2, with D unresolved. Trimming left V 4 bases short and J 4 bases short, with 10 bases between. Germline CDR1 and CDR2: MNHEY and SMNVEV (reference sequence). The CDR3 loop spans 13 amino acids. In nucleotides, the CDR3 is TGTGCCAGCAGTTATAGGCGGGGCTATGGCTACACCTTC. This sequence encodes CASSYRRGYGYTF.

V is TRBV28 and J is TRBJ1-2; 8 bases line up with TRBD1. The germline V gene has CDR1 MDHEN and CDR2 SYDVKM. The CDR3 loop spans 16 amino acids. J was trimmed by 1 base and V by 7 bases; bases with no gene match: 11. In DNA, the CDR3 is TGTGCCAGCACCCCCGGACAGGGCGCTGTTAACTATGGCTACACCTTC. Encoded protein: CASTPGQGAVNYGYTF.

A remark on this clone: An end of the junction does not agree with germline; a read error may underlie this. The genes are TRBV7-7 and TRBJ1-2; D ambiguous. Germline V gene lookup returns CDR1 SSHAT and CDR2 FNYEAQ (reference sequence). This CDR3 has 11 residues. CDR3 sequence reads: CASSLGALKIF. In nucleotides, the CDR3 is TGTGCCAGCAGCTTAGGGGCCCTCAAGATCTTC.

The chain couples TRBV7-8 to TRBJ2-7; 8 bases line up with TRBD1. Germline loops: CDR1 SGHVS, CDR2 FQNEAQ. V gave up 5 bases and J gave up 9 bases; unmatched junction bases: 12. This CDR3 contains 14 residues. Written as DNA, the CDR3 is TGTGCCAGCAGCGCAGACCGGACAGGGCCAAGGCAGTACTTC. Translating it yields CASSADRTGPRQYF.

The V gene is TRBV6-1, the J gene TRBJ2-7; possibly TRBD2 for D (5 bases). CDR3 length: 17 residues. Per germline, CDR1 MNHNS and CDR2 SASEGT. The V gene lost 4 bases and the J gene lost 6 bases, with 25 bases spanning the gap. CDR3 region: CASSGKGLATTTREQYF. In DNA, the CDR3 is TGTGCCAGCAGTGGGAAGGGCCTAGCTACTACTACGCGCGAGCAGTACTTC.

The chain joins TRBV28 to TRBJ1-2; D is unresolved. V lost 3 bases, J lost 9 bases, and 14 bases lay in between. The CDR3 totals 13 residues. Germline V gene lookup returns CDR1 MDHEN and CDR2 SYDVKM. The CDR3 sequence: CASSFRDQRSYTF. The CDR3 coding sequence is TGTGCCAGCAGTTTTCGGGATCAGAGGAGCTACACCTTC.

This chain joins TRBV7-9 and TRBJ1-3; D gene unclear. The CDR3 runs 16 residues. CDR1 and CDR2 from the germline V gene are SEHNR and FQNEAQ (reference sequence). The V gene lost 1 base and the J gene lost 0 bases, with 10 bases spanning the gap. The CDR3 region is CASSLGQQLSGNTIYF. DNA of the CDR3: TGTGCCAGCAGCTTAGGGCAACAGCTCTCTGGAAACACCATATATTTT.

The rearrangement uses TRBV6-6 and TRBJ1-2, with a possible D match to TRBD1 (5 bases). The V gene lost 5 bases and the J gene lost 7 bases, with 17 bases spanning the gap. The CDR3 length is 14 residues. Germline V gives CDR1 MNHNY, CDR2 SVGAGI (reference sequence). In DNA form, the CDR3 reads TGTGCCAGCAGTCGGGGGGAGCGCCGGGGTGGCTACACCTTC. Its translation: CASSRGERRGGYTF.

The gene calls are TRBV27 and TRBJ2-6; D unclear. Between the trimmed V and J ends, which lost 3 bases and 0 bases, there was a span of 9 bases. The CDR3 runs to 16 residues. The V gene's germline CDR1 is MNHEY and CDR2 SMNVEV (reference sequence). CDR3 region: CASSFSGRSGANVLTF. The CDR3 DNA sequence: TGTGCCAGCAGTTTCTCGGGTCGCTCTGGGGCCAACGTCCTGACTTTC.

The chain carries TRBV6-6 and TRBJ2-7; D unclear. Per germline, CDR1 MNHNY and CDR2 SVGAGI (reference sequence). The CDR3 totals 12 residues. V was pared by 6 bases and J by 3 bases, with 9 bases between. CDR3 coding DNA: TGTGCCAGCAGCCTCAGTGGCTACGAGCAGTACTTC. It is translated as CASSLSGYEQYF.

This sequence joins TRBV28 and TRBJ1-5; D is unresolved. The germline V gene has CDR1 MDHEN and CDR2 SYDVKM. CDR3 length equals 12 residues. V lost 6 bases to trimming and J lost 5 bases, with 8 bases between them. The CDR3 region is CASSRGYQPQHF. For the CDR3, the DNA is TGTGCCAGCAGCCGAGGGTATCAGCCCCAGCATTTT.

V usage is TRBV28 and J usage is TRBJ1-2; maybe TRBD1 (5 bases). Germline CDR1 reads MDHEN; CDR2 reads SYDVKM. V was cut by 5 bases and J by 8 bases, with 12 bases left in between. This CDR3 spans 12 amino acids. This CDR3 reads CASSPGRRGYTF. CDR3 bases: TGTGCCAGCAGTCCGGGACGCCGGGGCTACACCTTC.

This clone was found a few times. This sequence joins TRBV18 and TRBJ1-2, with D uncertain. Germline-derived CDR1 and CDR2 are KGHSH and LQKENI. The CDR3 spans 13 residues. V shed 3 bases and J shed 2 bases, with 7 bases lying between them. CDR3 sequence reads: CASSPSANYGYTF. DNA of the CDR3: TGTGCCAGCTCACCGTCGGCCAACTATGGCTACACCTTC.

V is TRBV28 and J is TRBJ1-4; a weak D match, TRBD1 (5 bases). Germline lookup yields CDR1 MDHEN and CDR2 SYDVKM. Trimming cost V 5 bases and J 3 bases, with 10 bases left between them. CDR3 length: 14 residues. Here the CDR3 reads CASSTGQPNEKLFF. The DNA of the CDR3 is TGTGCCAGCAGTACCGGACAACCTAATGAAAAACTGTTTTTT.

The chain is built from TRBV27 and TRBJ2-7; D gene unclear. Trimming removed 1 base from V and 6 bases from J, with 16 bases in between. The CDR3 is 15 residues long. Germline values: CDR1 MNHEY, CDR2 SMNVEV (reference sequence). The CDR3 DNA follows: TGTGCCAGCAGTTTATACAGCAGAGGTTGGGCCGAGCAGTACTTC. Amino acids: CASSLYSRGWAEQYF.

The J gene is TRBJ1-1, the V gene TRBV28; D unresolved. The CDR3 runs to 13 residues. Germline lookup yields CDR1 MDHEN and CDR2 SYDVKM. V lost 2 bases to trimming and J lost 1 base, with 5 bases between them. The DNA of the CDR3 is TGTGCCAGCAGTTTACTCGGGAACACTGAAGCTTTCTTT. It specifies CASSLLGNTEAFF.

The chain employs TRBV5-5 and TRBJ1-2; no clear D. CDR3 length equals 14 residues. Germline CDR1 and CDR2: SGHKS and YYEKEE (reference sequence). The ends were cut back, 4 bases at V and 4 bases at J, with 14 bases in the middle. CDR3 in DNA: TGTGCCAGCAGCCCGGACGGTTGGCCCTATGGCTACACCTTC. As protein: CASSPDGWPYGYTF.